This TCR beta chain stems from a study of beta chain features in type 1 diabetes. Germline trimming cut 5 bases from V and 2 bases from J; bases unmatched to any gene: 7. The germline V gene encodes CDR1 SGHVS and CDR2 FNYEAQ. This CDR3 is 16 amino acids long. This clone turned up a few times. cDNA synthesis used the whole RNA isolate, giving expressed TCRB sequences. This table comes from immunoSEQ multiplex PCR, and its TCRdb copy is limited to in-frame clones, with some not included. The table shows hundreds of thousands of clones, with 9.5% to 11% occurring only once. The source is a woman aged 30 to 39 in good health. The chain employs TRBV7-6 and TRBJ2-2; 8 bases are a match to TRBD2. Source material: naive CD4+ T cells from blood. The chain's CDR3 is CASSPRGRINTGELFF. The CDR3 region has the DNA TGTGCCAGCAGCCCTCGCGGGAGGATTAACACCGGGGAGCTGTTTTTT. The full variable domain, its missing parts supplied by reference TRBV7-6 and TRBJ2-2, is GAGVSQSPRYKVTKRGQDVALRCDPISGHVSLYWYRQALGQGPEFLTYFNYEAQQDKSGLPNDRFSAERPEGSISTLTIQRTEQRDSAMYRCASSPRGRINTGELFFGEGSRLTVL.